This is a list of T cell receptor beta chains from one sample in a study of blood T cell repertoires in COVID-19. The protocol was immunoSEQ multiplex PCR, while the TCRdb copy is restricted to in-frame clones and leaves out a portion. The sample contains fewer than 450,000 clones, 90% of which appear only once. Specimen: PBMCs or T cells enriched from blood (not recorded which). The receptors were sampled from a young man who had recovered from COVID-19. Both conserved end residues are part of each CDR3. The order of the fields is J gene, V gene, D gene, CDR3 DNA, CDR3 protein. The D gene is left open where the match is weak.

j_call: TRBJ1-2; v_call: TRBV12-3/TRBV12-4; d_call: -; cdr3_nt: TGTGCCAGCAGAAATGAAGGGGCCGGCTACACCTTC; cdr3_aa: CASRNEGAGYTF
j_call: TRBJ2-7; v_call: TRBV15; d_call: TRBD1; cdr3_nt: TGTGCCACTAGCCGGGACAGGGATTACGAGCAGTACTTC; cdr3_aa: CATSRDRDYEQYF
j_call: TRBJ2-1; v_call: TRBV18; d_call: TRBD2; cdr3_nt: TGTGCCAGCTCCCGATCGGTAGCGGGTTCCTACAATGAGCAGTTCTTC; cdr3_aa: CASSRSVAGSYNEQFF
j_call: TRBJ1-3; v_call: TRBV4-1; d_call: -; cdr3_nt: TGCGCCAGCAGCCAAGAAGCCTACTCTGGAAACACCATATATTTT; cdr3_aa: CASSQEAYSGNTIYF
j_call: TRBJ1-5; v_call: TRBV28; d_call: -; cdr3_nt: TGTGCCAGCAGTTTAACCCCTCCTCGGGGGGGCGCGGGTCAGCCCCAGCATTTT; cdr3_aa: CASSLTPPRGGAGQPQHF
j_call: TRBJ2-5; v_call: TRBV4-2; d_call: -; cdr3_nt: TGTGCCAGCAGCCAAGATAGCGGAGCGTACCAAGAGACCCAGTACTTC; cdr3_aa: CASSQDSGAYQETQYF
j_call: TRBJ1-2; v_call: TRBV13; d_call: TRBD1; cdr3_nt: TGTGCCAGCAGCGCTGGGGACAGGGGGTATGGCTACACCTTC; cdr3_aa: CASSAGDRGYGYTF
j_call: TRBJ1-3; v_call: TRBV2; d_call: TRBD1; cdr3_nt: TGTGCCAGCCAAGGACAGGGATCTGGAAACACCATATATTTT; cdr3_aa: CASQGQGSGNTIYF
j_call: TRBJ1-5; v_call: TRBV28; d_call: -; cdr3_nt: TGTGCCAGCAGAACCGAACAGGGTTTTAGCCTGCCCCAGCATTTT; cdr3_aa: CASRTEQGFSLPQHF
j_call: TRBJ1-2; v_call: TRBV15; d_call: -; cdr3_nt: TGTGCCACCAGCAGAGCGGTGAGGGACTATGGCTACACCTTC; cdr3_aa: CATSRAVRDYGYTF
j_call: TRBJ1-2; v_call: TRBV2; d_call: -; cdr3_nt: TGTGCCAGCACCGCAGGGGCGCTCGGCTATGGCTACACCTTC; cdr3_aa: CASTAGALGYGYTF
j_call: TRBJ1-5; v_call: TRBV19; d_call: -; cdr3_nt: TGTGCCAGTAGTATAGGTCTCCCAAGGAGGAATAGCAATCAGCCCCAGCATTTT; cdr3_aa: CASSIGLPRRNSNQPQHF
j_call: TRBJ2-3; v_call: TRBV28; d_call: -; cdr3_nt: TGTGCCAGCAGAAGAGCGGATACGCAGTATTTT; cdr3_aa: CASRRADTQYF
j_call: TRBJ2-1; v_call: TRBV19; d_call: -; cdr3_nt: TGTGCCACTAGGTCGTTTCTTGAGCAGTTCTTC; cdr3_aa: CATRSFLEQFF
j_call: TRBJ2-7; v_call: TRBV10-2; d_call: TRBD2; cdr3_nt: TGCGCCAGCAGTGAGTCCGGGACTACGATGTACGAGCAGTACTTC; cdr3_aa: CASSESGTTMYEQYF
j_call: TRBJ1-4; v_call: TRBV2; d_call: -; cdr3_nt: TGTGCCAGCAGCACAACTAATGAAAAACTGTTTTTT; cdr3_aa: CASSTTNEKLFF